The TCR beta chain described here comes from a study of CD8 T cells in ankylosing spondylitis. As concerns this clonotype: Its antigen is not identified.

The CDR3 covers 11 residues. V shed 2 bases and J shed 7 bases, with 5 bases lying between them. Germline-derived CDR1 and CDR2 are MNHEY and SVGAGI. Study findings and constraints: Both synovial fluid and blood in reactive arthritis had previously been reported to carry some motif variants. Seemingly characteristic of ankylosing spondylitis blood was a TCR beta motif consisting of several highly homologous variants.

TCRdb independently ran MiXCR on the 5' RACE reads; one entry per CDR3 protein. Altogether 150,000 to 200,000 distinct CDR3 sequences are present, approximately 10% being singletons, with the ten largest covering approximately 16%. The receptor's source is a female donor with ankylosing spondylitis or in good health (not recorded which). Sequencing was carried out using blood, either unsorted or a sorted T cell fraction (not recorded which). The chain couples TRBV6-5 to TRBJ1-2; no clear D gene. CDR3 in amino acids: CASSYGSGYTF. Here the CDR3 DNA reads TGTGCCAGCAGTTACGGAAGTGGCTACACCTTC.